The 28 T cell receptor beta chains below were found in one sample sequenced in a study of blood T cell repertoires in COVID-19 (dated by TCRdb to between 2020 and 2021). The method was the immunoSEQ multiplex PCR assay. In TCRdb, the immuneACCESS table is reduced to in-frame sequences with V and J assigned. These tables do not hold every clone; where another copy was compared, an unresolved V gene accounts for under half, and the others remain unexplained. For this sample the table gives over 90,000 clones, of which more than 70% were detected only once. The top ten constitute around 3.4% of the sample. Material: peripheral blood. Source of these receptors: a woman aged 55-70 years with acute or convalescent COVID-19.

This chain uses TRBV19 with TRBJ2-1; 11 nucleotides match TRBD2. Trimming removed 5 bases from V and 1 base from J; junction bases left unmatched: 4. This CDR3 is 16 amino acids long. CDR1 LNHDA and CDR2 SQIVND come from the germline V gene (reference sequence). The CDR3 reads CASSSSGRLSYNEQFF. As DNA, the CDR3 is TGTGCCAGTAGTTCTAGCGGGAGGTTGTCCTACAATGAGCAGTTCTTC.

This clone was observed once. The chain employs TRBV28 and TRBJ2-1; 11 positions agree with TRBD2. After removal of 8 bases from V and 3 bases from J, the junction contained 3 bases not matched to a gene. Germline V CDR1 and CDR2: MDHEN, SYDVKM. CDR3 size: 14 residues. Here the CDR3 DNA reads TGTGCCAGCGGAACTAGCGGGAGCTACAATGAGCAGTTCTTC. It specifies CASGTSGSYNEQFF.

The CDR3 loop reads CASSEVERDTQYF. DNA of the CDR3: TGCGCCAGCAGTGAGGTAGAAAGAGATACGCAGTATTTT. The chain recombines TRBV10-1 with TRBJ2-3; D not certain. This CDR3 has 13 residues. Germline V gene sequence: CDR1 WNHNN, CDR2 SYGVQD (reference sequence). V was clipped by 2 bases and J by 5 bases, with 8 bases between them.

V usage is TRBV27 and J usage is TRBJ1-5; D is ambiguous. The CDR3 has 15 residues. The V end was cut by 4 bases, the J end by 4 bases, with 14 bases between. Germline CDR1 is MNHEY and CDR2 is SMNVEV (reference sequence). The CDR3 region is CASSSSVGMNQPQHF. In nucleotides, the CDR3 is TGTGCCAGCAGTTCCTCGGTCGGGATGAATCAGCCCCAGCATTTT.

The CDR3 spells CASSFTGGALYGYTF. In DNA form, the CDR3 reads TGTGCCAGCAGCTTTACAGGGGGCGCCCTTTATGGCTACACCTTC. V and J are TRBV5-4 and TRBJ1-2; 9 nucleotides match TRBD1. The CDR3 is 15 residues long. Germline loops: CDR1 SGHNT, CDR2 YYREEE (reference sequence). V was pared by 2 bases and J by 5 bases, with 7 bases of the junction left unmatched.

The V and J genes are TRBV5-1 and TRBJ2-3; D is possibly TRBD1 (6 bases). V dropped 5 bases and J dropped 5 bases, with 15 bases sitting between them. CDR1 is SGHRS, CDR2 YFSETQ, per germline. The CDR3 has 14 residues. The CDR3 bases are TGCGCCAGCAGAAAGGACAGTGCGGGAGATACGCAGTATTTT. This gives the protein CASRKDSAGDTQYF.

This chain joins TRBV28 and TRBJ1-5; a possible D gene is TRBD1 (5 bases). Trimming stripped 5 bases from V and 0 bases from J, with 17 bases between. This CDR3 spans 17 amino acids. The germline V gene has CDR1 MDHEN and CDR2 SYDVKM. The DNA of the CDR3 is TGTGCCAGCAGTATCTTGCAGGGCCTCTATAGCAATCAGCCCCAGCATTTT. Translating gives CASSILQGLYSNQPQHF. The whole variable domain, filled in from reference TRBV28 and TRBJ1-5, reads DVKVTQSSRYLVKRTGEKVFLECVQDMDHENMFWYRQDPGLGLRLIYFSYDVKMKEKGDIPEGYSVSREKKERFSLILESASTNQTSMYLCASSILQGLYSNQPQHFGDGTRLSIL.

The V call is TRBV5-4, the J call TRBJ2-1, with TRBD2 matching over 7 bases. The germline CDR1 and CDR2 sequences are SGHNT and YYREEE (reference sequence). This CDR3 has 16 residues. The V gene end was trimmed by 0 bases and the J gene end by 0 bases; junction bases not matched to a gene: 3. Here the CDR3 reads CASSLELASSYNEQFF. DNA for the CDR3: TGTGCCAGCAGCTTGGAACTAGCGAGCTCCTACAATGAGCAGTTCTTC.

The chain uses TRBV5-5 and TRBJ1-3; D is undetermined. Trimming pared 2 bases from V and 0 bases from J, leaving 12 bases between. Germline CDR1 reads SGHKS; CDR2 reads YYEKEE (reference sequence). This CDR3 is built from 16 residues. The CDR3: CASSFGNSRSGNTIYF. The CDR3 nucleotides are TGTGCCAGCAGCTTTGGTAACAGCCGCTCTGGAAACACCATATATTTT.

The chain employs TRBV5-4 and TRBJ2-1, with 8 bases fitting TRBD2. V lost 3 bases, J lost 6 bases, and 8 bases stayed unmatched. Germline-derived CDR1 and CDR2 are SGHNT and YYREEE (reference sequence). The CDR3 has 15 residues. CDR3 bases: TGTGCCAGCAGCTCCCCAACTAGCGGTTCCAATGAGCAGTTCTTC. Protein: CASSSPTSGSNEQFF. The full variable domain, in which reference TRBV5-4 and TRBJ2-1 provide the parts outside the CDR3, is ETGVTQSPTHLIKTRGQQVTLRCSSQSGHNTVSWYQQALGQGPQFIFQYYREEENGRGNFPPRFSGLQFPNYSSELNVNALELDDSALYLCASSSPTSGSNEQFFGPGTRLTVL.

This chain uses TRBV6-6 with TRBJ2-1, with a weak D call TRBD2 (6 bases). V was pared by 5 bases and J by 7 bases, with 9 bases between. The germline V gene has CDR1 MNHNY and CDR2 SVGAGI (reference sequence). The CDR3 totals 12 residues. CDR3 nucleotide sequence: TGTGCCAGCAGTCCGACTAGTAATGAGCAGTTCTTC. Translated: CASSPTSNEQFF.

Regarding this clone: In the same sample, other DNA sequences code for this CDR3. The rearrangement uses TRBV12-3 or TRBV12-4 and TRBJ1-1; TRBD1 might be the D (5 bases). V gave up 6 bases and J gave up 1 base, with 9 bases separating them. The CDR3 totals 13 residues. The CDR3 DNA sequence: TGTGCCAGCAGCTTCGGGGGGAACACTGAAGCTTTCTTT. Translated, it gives CASSFGGNTEAFF.

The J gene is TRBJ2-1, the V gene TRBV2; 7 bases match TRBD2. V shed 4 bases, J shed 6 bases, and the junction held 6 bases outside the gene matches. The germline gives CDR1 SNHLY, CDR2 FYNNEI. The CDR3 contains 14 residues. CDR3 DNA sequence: TGTGCCAGCAGTGCAGTTGGACTAGTCAATGAGCAGTTCTTC. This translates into CASSAVGLVNEQFF.

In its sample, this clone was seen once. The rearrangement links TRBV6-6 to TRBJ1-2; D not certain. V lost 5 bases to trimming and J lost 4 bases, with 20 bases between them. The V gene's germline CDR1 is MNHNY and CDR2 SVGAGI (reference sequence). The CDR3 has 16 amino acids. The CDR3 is CASSTDSNPKFYGYTF. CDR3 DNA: TGTGCCAGCAGTACGGACTCCAACCCCAAGTTCTATGGCTACACCTTC.

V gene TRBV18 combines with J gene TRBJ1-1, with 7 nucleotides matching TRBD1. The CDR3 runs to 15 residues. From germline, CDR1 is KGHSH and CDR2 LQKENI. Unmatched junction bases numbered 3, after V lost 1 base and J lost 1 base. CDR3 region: CASSPRGTANTEAFF. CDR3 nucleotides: TGTGCCAGCTCACCACGAGGGACAGCGAACACTGAAGCTTTCTTT.

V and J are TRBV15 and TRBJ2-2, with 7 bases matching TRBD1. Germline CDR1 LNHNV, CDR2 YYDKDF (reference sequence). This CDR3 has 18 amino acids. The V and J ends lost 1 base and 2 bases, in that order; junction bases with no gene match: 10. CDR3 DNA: TGTGCCACCAGCAGAGCTGTTAACAGGGGACCCAACACCGGGGAGCTGTTTTTT. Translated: CATSRAVNRGPNTGELFF.

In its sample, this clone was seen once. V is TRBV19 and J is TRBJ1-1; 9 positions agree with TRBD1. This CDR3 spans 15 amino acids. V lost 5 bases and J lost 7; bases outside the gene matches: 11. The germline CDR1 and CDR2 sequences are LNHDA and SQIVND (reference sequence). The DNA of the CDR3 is TGTGCCAGTAGTCAATCACAGGGGGCAAGGGGTGAAGCTTTCTTT. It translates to CASSQSQGARGEAFF. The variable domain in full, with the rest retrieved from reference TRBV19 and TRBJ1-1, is DGGITQSPKYLFRKEGQNVTLSCEQNLNHDAMYWYRQDPGQGLRLIYYSQIVNDFQKGDIAEGYSVSREKKESFPLTVTSAQKNPTAFYLCASSQSQGARGEAFFGQGTRLTVV.

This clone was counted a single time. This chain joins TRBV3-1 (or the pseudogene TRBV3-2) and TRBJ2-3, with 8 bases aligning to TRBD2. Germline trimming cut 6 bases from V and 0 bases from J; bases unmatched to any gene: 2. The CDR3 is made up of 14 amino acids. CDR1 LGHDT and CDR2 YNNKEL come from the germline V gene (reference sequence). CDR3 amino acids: CASSPSGSTDTQYF. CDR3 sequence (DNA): TGTGCCAGCAGTCCTAGCGGGAGCACAGATACGCAGTATTTT.

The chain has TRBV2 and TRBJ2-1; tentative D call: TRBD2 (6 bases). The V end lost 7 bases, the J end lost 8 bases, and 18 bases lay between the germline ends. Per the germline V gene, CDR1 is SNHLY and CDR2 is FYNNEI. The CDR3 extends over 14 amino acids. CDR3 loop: CASTKEGQGDEQFF. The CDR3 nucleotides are TGTGCCAGCACAAAGGAGGGGCAGGGTGATGAGCAGTTCTTC. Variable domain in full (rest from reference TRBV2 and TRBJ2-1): EPEVTQTPSHQVTQMGQEVILRCVPISNHLYFYWYRQILGQKVEFLVSFYNNEISEKSEIFDDQFSVERPDGSNFTLKIRSTKLEDSAMYFCASTKEGQGDEQFFGPGTRLTVL.

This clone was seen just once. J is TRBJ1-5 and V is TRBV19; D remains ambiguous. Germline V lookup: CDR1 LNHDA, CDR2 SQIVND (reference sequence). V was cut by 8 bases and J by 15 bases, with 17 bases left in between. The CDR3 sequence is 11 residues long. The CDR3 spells CASVGSGKRHF. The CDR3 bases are TGTGCCAGTGTTGGTTCAGGAAAGAGGCATTTT. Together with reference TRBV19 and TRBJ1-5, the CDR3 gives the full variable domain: DGGITQSPKYLFRKEGQNVTLSCEQNLNHDAMYWYRQDPGQGLRLIYYSQIVNDFQKGDIAEGYSVSREKKESFPLTVTSAQKNPTAFYLCASVGSGKRHFGDGTRLSIL.

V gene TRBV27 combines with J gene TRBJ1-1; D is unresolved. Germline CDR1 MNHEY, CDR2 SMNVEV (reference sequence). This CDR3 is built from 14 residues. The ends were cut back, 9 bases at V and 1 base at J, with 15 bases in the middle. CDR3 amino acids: CASFKGGPNTEAFF. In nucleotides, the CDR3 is TGTGCCAGTTTCAAGGGCGGGCCGAACACTGAAGCTTTCTTT.

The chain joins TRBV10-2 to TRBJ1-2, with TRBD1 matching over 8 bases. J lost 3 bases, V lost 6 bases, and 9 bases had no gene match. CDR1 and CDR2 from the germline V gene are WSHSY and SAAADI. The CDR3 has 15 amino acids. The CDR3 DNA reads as TGCGCCAGCAGGGCGACAGGGGCCGCTGACTATGGCTACACCTTC. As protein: CASRATGAADYGYTF.

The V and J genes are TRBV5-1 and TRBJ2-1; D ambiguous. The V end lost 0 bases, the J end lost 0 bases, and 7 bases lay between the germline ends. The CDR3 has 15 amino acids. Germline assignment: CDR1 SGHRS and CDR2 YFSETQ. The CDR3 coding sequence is TGCGCCAGCAGCTTGGACCGTAGCTCCTACAATGAGCAGTTCTTC. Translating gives CASSLDRSSYNEQFF.

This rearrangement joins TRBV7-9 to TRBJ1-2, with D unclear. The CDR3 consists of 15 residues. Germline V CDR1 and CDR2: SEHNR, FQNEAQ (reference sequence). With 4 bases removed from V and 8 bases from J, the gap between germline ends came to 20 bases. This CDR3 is CASSSSGRVVGGYTF. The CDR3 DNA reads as TGTGCCAGCAGCTCCTCGGGGAGGGTAGTGGGAGGCTACACCTTC.

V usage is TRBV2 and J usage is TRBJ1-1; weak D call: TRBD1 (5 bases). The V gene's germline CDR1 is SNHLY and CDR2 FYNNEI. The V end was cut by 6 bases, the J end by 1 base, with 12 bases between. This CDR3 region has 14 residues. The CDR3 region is CASRVGLGNTEAFF. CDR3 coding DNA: TGTGCCAGCAGGGTGGGGCTAGGGAACACTGAAGCTTTCTTT.

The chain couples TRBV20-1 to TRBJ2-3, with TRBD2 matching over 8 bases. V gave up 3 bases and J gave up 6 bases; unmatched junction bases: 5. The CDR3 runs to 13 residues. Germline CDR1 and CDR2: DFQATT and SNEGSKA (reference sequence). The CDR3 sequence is CSASPAGVDTQYF. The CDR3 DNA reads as TGCAGTGCTAGTCCAGCGGGAGTGGATACGCAGTATTTT.

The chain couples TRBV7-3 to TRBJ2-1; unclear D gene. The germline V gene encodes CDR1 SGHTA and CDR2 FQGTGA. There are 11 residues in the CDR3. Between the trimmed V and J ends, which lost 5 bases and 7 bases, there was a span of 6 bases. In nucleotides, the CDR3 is TGTGCCAGCAGCGCCGGGAATGAGCAGTTCTTC. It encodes CASSAGNEQFF. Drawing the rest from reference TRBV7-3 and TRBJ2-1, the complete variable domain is GAGVSQTPSNKVTEKGKYVELRCDPISGHTALYWYRQSLGQGPEFLIYFQGTGAADDSGLPNDRFFAVRPEGSVSTLKIQRTERGDSAVYLCASSAGNEQFFGPGTRLTVL.

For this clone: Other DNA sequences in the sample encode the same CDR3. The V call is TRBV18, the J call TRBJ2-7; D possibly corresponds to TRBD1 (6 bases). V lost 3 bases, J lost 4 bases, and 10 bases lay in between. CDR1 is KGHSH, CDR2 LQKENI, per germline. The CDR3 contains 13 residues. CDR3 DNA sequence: TGTGCCAGCTCACCCAGACAGGTTTACGAGCAGTACTTC. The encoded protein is CASSPRQVYEQYF. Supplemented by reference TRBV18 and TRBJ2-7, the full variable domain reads NAGVMQNPRHLVRRRGQEARLRCSPMKGHSHVYWYRQLPEEGLKFMVYLQKENIIDESGMPKERFSAEFPKEGPSILRIQQVVRGDSAAYFCASSPRQVYEQYFGPGTRLTVT.